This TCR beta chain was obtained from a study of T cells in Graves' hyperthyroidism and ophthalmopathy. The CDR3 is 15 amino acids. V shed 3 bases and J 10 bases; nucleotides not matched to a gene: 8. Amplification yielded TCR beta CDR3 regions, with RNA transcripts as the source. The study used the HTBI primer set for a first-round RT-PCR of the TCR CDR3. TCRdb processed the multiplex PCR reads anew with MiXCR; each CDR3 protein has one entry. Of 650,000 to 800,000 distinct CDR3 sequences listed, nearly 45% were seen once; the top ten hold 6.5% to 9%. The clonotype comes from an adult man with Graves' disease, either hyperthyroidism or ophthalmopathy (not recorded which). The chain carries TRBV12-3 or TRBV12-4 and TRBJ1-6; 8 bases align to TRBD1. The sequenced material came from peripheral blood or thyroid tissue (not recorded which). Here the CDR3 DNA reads TGTGCCAGCAGTTTGACAGGGGTCTATTGGTCACCCCTCCACTTT. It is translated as CASSLTGVYWSPLHF.